This T cell receptor beta chain was profiled in a study of blood T cell repertoires in COVID-19 (dated by TCRdb to 2020 to 2021). Regarding the complete study: Samples from collaborators originated in the United States, Italy and Spain and spanned both the acute and convalescent phases of COVID-19. The material from the prospective study consisted of cDNA or gDNA derived from T cells, B-cell-depleted T cells, or PBMCs. Subjects who had been exposed to COVID-19, were actively infected with it, or had recovered from it provided the deeply sampled blood TCRbeta repertoires that made up the dataset. A freely available public database, intended as a resource for researchers studying the immune response to SARS-CoV-2, is where the repertoires were released. Samples came from the ongoing ImmuneRACE study (first 160 participants) plus 1,254 subjects from 6 global collaborators. A de-identified subject ID, COVID-19 status, age in years and sex were almost always included in the sample metadata. Where available, HLA class I and class II types were obtained from metadata supplied by the sample provider rather than from assay-based typing.

What the authors observed across the whole study: Clinical and demographic metadata were provided uncurated, with the amount varying by source and participant.

The collaborating institutions used their own protocols to collect whole blood in K2EDTA tubes. For TCRbeta analysis, collaborator samples were shipped as frozen whole blood, as isolated PBMCs, or as DNA extracted from either sample type. Note on this clone: Its specific antigen is unknown. No base quality information exists; no much larger clone differs at one position.

TCRbeta CDR3 regions were amplified from genomic DNA by means of the immunoSEQ Assay, a bias-controlled multiplex PCR. The published analysis was carried out like this. The number of nucleated cells in each sample was estimated by amplification of reference gene primers within the assay. To quantify the absolute abundance of each unique TCRbeta CDR3 rearrangement, sequence reads were collapsed and filtered. For each sample, productive Simpson clonality was calculated as the square root of Simpson's diversity index across productive rearrangements. As stored in TCRdb, this immuneACCESS dataset retains in-frame rearrangements with V and J assigned. A fraction of the clones does not appear; measured against another copy, unresolved V genes explain less than half of the discrepancy, and the remainder lacks a known reason. From that table come the V and J calls and clone size; the DNA was used to work out D and trimming. The sample table shows roughly 73,000 clones, and 80% to 85% are seen once. The top ten clones comprise approximately 1.7% of the sample.

The material sequenced was peripheral blood. The receptor's source is a woman aged 55-69 years with acute or convalescent COVID-19.

The base sequence is TGTGCCAGTAGTCTGCTACAGGGGAACGAGCAGTACTTC. Its product reads: CASSLLQGNEQYF. The V and J genes are TRBV19 and TRBJ2-7, with TRBD1 matching 7 junction bases. The CDR3 has 13 amino acids, counting the end cysteine and phenylalanine. The DNA shown is the 39-base CDR3, in frame from base 1. Per the germline V gene (reference sequence), LNHDA is the CDR1 and SQIVND is the CDR2. The germline V end is reduced by 5 bases and the J end by 5 bases; junction bases left unmatched: 6.